Below, one T cell receptor (beta chain) is given with its context. The sample originates from a study of blood T cell repertoires in COVID-19. V shed 4 bases, J shed 7 bases, and the junction held 8 bases outside the gene matches. The CDR3 covers 14 residues. Per the germline V gene, CDR1 is SNHLY and CDR2 is FYNNEI. Generated by immunoSEQ multiplex PCR, the TCRdb table keeps only in-frame clones and is missing some. The table shows around 180,000 clones, with more than 75% occurring only once. The sequence was collected from a human donor in a cohort sampled during active COVID-19. The V and J genes are TRBV2 and TRBJ2-7; 9 positions agree with TRBD2. Sequenced material: peripheral blood. The CDR3 is CASSVASGNQEQYF. The CDR3 DNA sequence: TGTGCCAGCAGTGTGGCTAGCGGGAATCAAGAGCAGTACTTC.